The 24 T cell receptor beta chains listed next were all sequenced from one sample in a study of Ad26.COV2.S vaccination and SARS-CoV-2 variants. Treatment reported: some 20 received Ad26.COV2.S at low or high dose, single or two shots; a few received placebo; per-sample allocation not given. Day 63 following the first vaccine or placebo injection was when the samples were taken. The repertoire was sequenced with immunoSEQ multiplex PCR; TCRdb's copy has only in-frame clones and lacks some. The repertoire holds more than 300,000 clones, with roughly 91% as singletons. Sequences were derived from peripheral blood, sampled in a trial of Ad26.COV2.S vaccine versus placebo. These receptors all come from a person between 18 and 65 years old who received the Ad26.COV2.S COVID-19 vaccine or a placebo.

V usage is TRBV11-2 and J usage is TRBJ1-1; 10 nucleotides agree with TRBD1. CDR1 and CDR2 (germline): SGHAT, FQNNGV. The CDR3 is 18 amino acids. The trim removed 0 bases at V and 1 base at J, leaving 8 bases unmatched. As DNA, the CDR3 is TGTGCCAGCAGCTTAGAGATTAGGACAGGGGGAGCGAACACTGAAGCTTTCTTT. Amino acid sequence: CASSLEIRTGGANTEAFF.

The V and J genes are TRBV4-3 and TRBJ1-6; D gene uncertain. Germline V gene data show CDR1 as LGHNA and CDR2 as YSLEER. Trimming stripped 0 bases from V and 1 base from J, with 10 bases between. CDR3 size: 17 residues. The CDR3 sequence: CASSQDIAGSYNSPLHF. The CDR3, as DNA: TGCGCCAGCAGCCAAGACATCGCGGGTTCCTATAATTCACCCCTCCACTTT.

This clone was observed a single time. The chain is built from TRBV27 and TRBJ2-5; 8 nucleotides line up with TRBD2. Unmatched junction bases numbered 13, after V lost 5 bases and J lost 5 bases. CDR3 length: 16 amino acids. CDR1 and CDR2 from the germline V gene are MNHEY and SMNVEV (reference sequence). Here the CDR3 reads CASSIIAGTTAETQYF. The CDR3 region has the DNA TGTGCCAGCAGTATTATAGCGGGAACGACGGCGGAGACCCAGTACTTC.

The rearrangement uses TRBV7-3 and TRBJ2-7; tentative D call: TRBD2 (6 bases). CDR3 length: 14 residues. Germline CDR1 SGHTA, CDR2 FQGTGA. Trimming left V 10 bases short and J 3 bases short, with 19 bases between. The CDR3 sequence: CATREGGVFYEQYF. CDR3 coding DNA: TGTGCCACCAGGGAAGGCGGGGTTTTCTACGAGCAGTACTTC.

The sample holds a few counts of this clone. The V call is TRBV18, the J call TRBJ1-1, with D uncertain. Germline CDR1 KGHSH, CDR2 LQKENI. Trimming pared 2 bases from V and 1 base from J, leaving 11 bases between. The CDR3 loop spans 15 amino acids. As DNA, the CDR3 is TGTGCCAGCTCACCATCCGGGCAGGCGAACACTGAAGCTTTCTTT. It specifies CASSPSGQANTEAFF.

The table lists this clone with a count of one. This specimen includes other DNA sequences encoding the same CDR3. The chain is built from TRBV18 and TRBJ2-7; 9 bases map to TRBD1. Germline assignment: CDR1 KGHSH and CDR2 LQKENI. The J segment lost 2 bases and the V segment lost 3 bases, leaving 2 bases of the junction unmatched. The CDR3 is made up of 14 amino acids. For the CDR3, the DNA is TGTGCCAGCTCACCGGGACAGGGAGCCTACGAGCAGTACTTC. This codes for CASSPGQGAYEQYF.

This chain uses TRBV11-2 with TRBJ2-5; possibly TRBD2 for D (6 bases). CDR1 is SGHAT, CDR2 FQNNGV, per germline. The V end lost 5 bases, the J end lost 5 bases, and 15 bases lay between the germline ends. The CDR3 contains 14 residues. CDR3 residues: CASSPGTLMETQYF. The CDR3 coding sequence is TGTGCCAGCAGCCCCGGGACTCTAATGGAGACCCAGTACTTC.

There are many counts of this clone. V usage is TRBV29-1 and J usage is TRBJ1-4; D gene unclear. This CDR3 has 10 residues. Germline V lookup: CDR1 SQVTM, CDR2 ANQGSEA. Trimming removed 7 bases from V and 4 bases from J, with 4 bases in between. CDR3 region: CSAVNEKLFF. Written as DNA, the CDR3 is TGCAGCGCCGTTAATGAAAAACTGTTTTTT.

The chain links TRBV28 to TRBJ2-1, with 8 bases aligning to TRBD2. The CDR3 contains 16 residues. CDR1 is MDHEN and CDR2 is SYDVKM in the germline V gene. The V gene end was trimmed by 5 bases and the J gene end by 0 bases; junction bases not matched to a gene: 6. Here the CDR3 DNA reads TGTGCCAGCAGTATCACTAGCGGAGCCTCCTACAATGAGCAGTTCTTC. It specifies CASSITSGASYNEQFF.

The gene calls are TRBV3-1 (or the pseudogene TRBV3-2) and TRBJ2-2; 7 bases match TRBD2. The V gene end was trimmed by 1 base and the J gene end by 4 bases; junction bases not matched to a gene: 6. The CDR3 has 16 amino acids. CDR1 and CDR2 (germline): LGHDT, YNNKEL (reference sequence). In DNA form, the CDR3 reads TGTGCCAGCAGCCAAGTATCGGCTAGCGGCACCGGGGAGCTGTTTTTT. Translated: CASSQVSASGTGELFF.

This clone was recorded once. The rearrangement joins TRBV5-6 to TRBJ2-7, with D unresolved. The length of the CDR3 is 13 residues. Germline V gene sequence: CDR1 SGHDT, CDR2 YYEEEE. The V end lost 0 bases, the J end lost 3 bases, and 7 bases lay between the germline ends. In nucleotides, the CDR3 is TGTGCCAGCAGCTTGGACGTCCACTACGAGCAGTACTTC. Its translation: CASSLDVHYEQYF. Based on the CDR3 plus reference TRBV5-6 and TRBJ2-7, the full variable domain is DAGVTQSPTHLIKTRGQQVTLRCSPKSGHDTVSWYQQALGQGPQFIFQYYEEEERQRGNFPDRFSGHQFPNYSSELNVNALLLGDSALYLCASSLDVHYEQYFGPGTRLTVT.

This chain links TRBV7-9 with TRBJ1-2, with D perhaps matching TRBD1 (5 bases). Germline-derived CDR1 and CDR2 are SEHNR and FQNEAQ (reference sequence). The V end was cut by 2 bases, the J end by 7 bases, with 14 bases between. CDR3 length equals 14 residues. For the CDR3, the DNA is TGTGCCAGCAGCTTACAGGGTCAGGGCGGTGGCTACACCTTC. Translated: CASSLQGQGGGYTF.

V usage is TRBV19 and J usage is TRBJ2-3, with a weak D call TRBD2 (7 bases). CDR1 LNHDA and CDR2 SQIVND come from the germline V gene (reference sequence). The CDR3 runs 15 residues. V was clipped by 6 bases and J by 1 base, with 14 bases between them. The CDR3 region is CASSIWGGRTDTQYF. CDR3 nucleotide sequence: TGTGCCAGTAGCATCTGGGGGGGGCGCACAGATACGCAGTATTTT.

This clone was seen a single time. The V call is TRBV11-2, the J call TRBJ2-7, with TRBD1 identical over 10 bases. Germline values: CDR1 SGHAT, CDR2 FQNNGV. The J segment lost 13 bases and the V segment lost 2 bases, leaving 11 bases of the junction unmatched. The CDR3 spans 14 residues. The CDR3 DNA follows: TGTGCCAGCAGCTTATCTGGCTCCGGGACAGGGGTATACTTC. The encoded protein is CASSLSGSGTGVYF.

The chain recombines TRBV27 with TRBJ2-5; D is tentatively TRBD1 or TRBD2 (6 bases each). Trimming stripped 0 bases from V and 5 bases from J, with 13 bases between. CDR3 length equals 15 residues. Germline values: CDR1 MNHEY, CDR2 SMNVEV (reference sequence). The CDR3 DNA reads as TGTGCCAGCAGTTTATCTGGGGGGCGGTGGGAGACCCAGTACTTC. Encoded protein: CASSLSGGRWETQYF.

The chain employs TRBV9 and TRBJ2-3; D perhaps matches TRBD2 (5 bases). V was cut by 0 bases and J by 2 bases, with 10 bases left in between. CDR1 SGDLS and CDR2 YYNGEE come from the germline V gene. This CDR3 spans 15 amino acids. Here the CDR3 DNA reads TGTGCCAGCAGCGTAGCTACGACTAACACAGATACGCAGTATTTT. This gives the protein CASSVATTNTDTQYF.

V and J are TRBV4-2 and TRBJ2-3, with D possibly TRBD2 on 6 matching bases. Germline V gene data show CDR1 as LGHNA and CDR2 as YNFKEQ. CDR3 length: 17 residues. V lost 0 bases and J 2 bases, leaving 15 bases between the germline ends. CDR3 sequence: CASSQDSARGITDTQYF. The CDR3 nucleotides read TGTGCCAGCAGCCAAGATTCTGCCCGGGGGATCACAGATACGCAGTATTTT.

The V call is TRBV20-1, the J call TRBJ1-3; 8 positions agree with TRBD1. CDR1 and CDR2 from the germline V gene are DFQATT and SNEGSKA (reference sequence). The J segment lost 6 bases and the V segment lost 3 bases, leaving 4 bases of the junction unmatched. This CDR3 comprises 13 residues. CDR3 sequence reads: CSASSTGVNTIYF. The CDR3 DNA is TGCAGTGCTAGTTCGACAGGGGTAAACACCATATATTTT.

The V call is TRBV7-2, the J call TRBJ1-4; D ambiguous. The CDR3 extends over 15 amino acids. CDR1 is SGHTA and CDR2 is FQGNSA in the germline V gene. Trimming removed 2 bases from V and 8 bases from J, with 15 bases in between. The CDR3 bases are TGTGCCAGCAGCTTATCGGGATCTAGAGACGAAAAACTGTTTTTT. Its protein product is CASSLSGSRDEKLFF.

In its sample, this clone was seen once. The chain recombines TRBV30 with TRBJ2-1; 10 nucleotides line up with TRBD2. After removal of 2 bases from V and 4 bases from J, the junction contained 5 bases not matched to a gene. The V gene's germline CDR1 is GTSNPN and CDR2 SVGIG (reference sequence). The CDR3 contains 15 residues. In nucleotides, the CDR3 is TGTGCCTGGAGTTCCCTAGCGGGAGAGTACAATGAGCAGTTCTTC. It encodes CAWSSLAGEYNEQFF.

The chain joins TRBV7-8 to TRBJ1-4; tentative D call: TRBD1 (5 bases). This CDR3 has 14 amino acids. Per the germline V gene, CDR1 is SGHVS and CDR2 is FQNEAQ. V was clipped by 5 bases and J by 5 bases, with 12 bases between them. This CDR3 is CASSPGRGNEKLFF. The CDR3 region has the DNA TGTGCCAGCAGCCCGGGACGGGGGAATGAAAAACTGTTTTTT.

The CDR3 is CASSPWTREEQFF. CDR3 sequence (DNA): TGTGCCAGCAGCCCCTGGACGAGGGAGGAGCAGTTCTTC. The chain links TRBV5-6 to TRBJ2-1, with D possibly TRBD2 on 5 matching bases. The CDR3 contains 13 residues. Germline V lookup: CDR1 SGHDT, CDR2 YYEEEE. The germline V and J ends were trimmed by 4 bases and 10 bases, with 15 bases remaining between them.

The V and J genes are TRBV9 and TRBJ2-1, with D possibly matching TRBD1 (6 bases). CDR1 SGDLS and CDR2 YYNGEE come from the germline V gene. V shed 1 base and J shed 0 bases, with 11 bases lying between them. This CDR3 has 16 residues. The chain's CDR3 is CASSVWGQSSYNEQFF. The CDR3 bases are TGTGCCAGCAGCGTATGGGGGCAGAGCTCCTACAATGAGCAGTTCTTC.

The V and J genes are TRBV15 and TRBJ1-2; D gene uncertain. Germline V gene sequence: CDR1 LNHNV, CDR2 YYDKDF (reference sequence). The CDR3 is 14 amino acids. V gave up 3 bases and J gave up 2 bases, with 10 bases separating them. The CDR3 DNA is TGTGCCACCAGCAGGGGCATCCAAAACTATGGCTACACCTTC. Encoded protein: CATSRGIQNYGYTF.